This TCR beta chain was sequenced for a study of blood T cell repertoires in COVID-19. Whole-study context: COVID-19 samples collected from the United States, Italy and Spain covered acute and convalescent phases. The cDNA or gDNA used as material had been derived from T cells, B-cell-depleted T cells, or PBMCs.

Between the trimmed V and J ends, which lost 2 bases and 0 bases, there was a span of 13 bases. This CDR3 is built from 17 residues. In the study's own analysis: The authors estimated nucleated cell counts from reference gene primer amplification. Using immunoSEQ multiplex PCR, the repertoire was profiled, and TCRdb retains in-frame clones only, with some absent. V and J calls and clone size are as listed in that table; D and trimming were resolved from the DNA. The table has about 130,000 clones, 80% seen once. Sequencing used peripheral blood. This rearrangement joins TRBV23-1 to TRBJ1-4, with a tentative D call TRBD1 (5 bases). TRBV23-1 is reported as an ORF; its role is uncertain. The clonotype comes from a man in his 70s with acute or convalescent COVID-19. DNA of the CDR3: TGCGCCAGCAGTCAAGACGGACAAGTAACAACTAATGAAAAACTGTTTTTT. Protein product: CASSQDGQVTTNEKLFF.